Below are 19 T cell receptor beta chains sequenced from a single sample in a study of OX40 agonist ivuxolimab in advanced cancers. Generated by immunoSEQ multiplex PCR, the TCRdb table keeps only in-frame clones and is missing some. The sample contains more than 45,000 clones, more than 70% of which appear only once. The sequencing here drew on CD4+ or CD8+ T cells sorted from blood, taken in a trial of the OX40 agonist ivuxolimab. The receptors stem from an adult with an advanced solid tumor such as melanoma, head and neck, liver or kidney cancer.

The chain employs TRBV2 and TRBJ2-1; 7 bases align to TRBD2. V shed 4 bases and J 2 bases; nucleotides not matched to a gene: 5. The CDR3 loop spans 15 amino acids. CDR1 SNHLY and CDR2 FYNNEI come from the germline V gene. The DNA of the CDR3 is TGTGCCAGCAGTGCTCTAGCGGTCGCCTACAATGAGCAGTTCTTC. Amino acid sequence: CASSALAVAYNEQFF.

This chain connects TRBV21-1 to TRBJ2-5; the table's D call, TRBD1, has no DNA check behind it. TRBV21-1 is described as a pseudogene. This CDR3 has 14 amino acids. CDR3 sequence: CASSKGAGSETQYF. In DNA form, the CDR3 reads TGTGCCAGCAGCAAAGGCGCAGGATCAGAGACCCAGTACTTC.

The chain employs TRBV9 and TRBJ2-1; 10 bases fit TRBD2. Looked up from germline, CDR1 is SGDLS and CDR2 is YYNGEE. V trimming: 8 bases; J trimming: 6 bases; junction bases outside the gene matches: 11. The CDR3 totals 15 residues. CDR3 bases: TGTGCCAGTAAGAGCCTAGCGGGAGTAGGCAATGAGCAGTTCTTC. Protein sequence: CASKSLAGVGNEQFF.

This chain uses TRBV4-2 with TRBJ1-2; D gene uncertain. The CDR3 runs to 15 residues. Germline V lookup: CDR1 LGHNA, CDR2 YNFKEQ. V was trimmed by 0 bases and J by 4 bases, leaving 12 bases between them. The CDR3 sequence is CASSQELQEPYGYTF. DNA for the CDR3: TGTGCCAGCAGCCAAGAATTGCAGGAGCCCTATGGCTACACCTTC.

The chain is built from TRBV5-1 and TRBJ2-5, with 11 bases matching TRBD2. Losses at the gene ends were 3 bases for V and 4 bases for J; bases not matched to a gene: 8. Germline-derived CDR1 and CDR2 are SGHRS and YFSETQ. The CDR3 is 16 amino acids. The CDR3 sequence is CASSSNVAGGTETQYF. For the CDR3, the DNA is TGCGCCAGCAGCTCCAACGTAGCGGGAGGGACAGAGACCCAGTACTTC. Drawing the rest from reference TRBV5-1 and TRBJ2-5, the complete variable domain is KAGVTQTPRYLIKTRGQQVTLSCSPISGHRSVSWYQQTPGQGLQFLFEYFSETQRNKGNFPGRFSGRQFSNSRSEMNVSTLELGDSALYLCASSSNVAGGTETQYFGPGTRLLVL.

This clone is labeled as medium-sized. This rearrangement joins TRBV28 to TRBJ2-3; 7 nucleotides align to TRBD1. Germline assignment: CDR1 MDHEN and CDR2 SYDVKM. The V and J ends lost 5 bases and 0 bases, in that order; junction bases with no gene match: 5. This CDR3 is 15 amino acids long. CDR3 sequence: CASSNDRASTDTQYF. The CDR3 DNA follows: TGTGCCAGCAGTAACGACAGGGCTAGCACAGATACGCAGTATTTT. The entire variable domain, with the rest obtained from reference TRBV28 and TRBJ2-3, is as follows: DVKVTQSSRYLVKRTGEKVFLECVQDMDHENMFWYRQDPGLGLRLIYFSYDVKMKEKGDIPEGYSVSREKKERFSLILESASTNQTSMYLCASSNDRASTDTQYFGPGTRLTVL.

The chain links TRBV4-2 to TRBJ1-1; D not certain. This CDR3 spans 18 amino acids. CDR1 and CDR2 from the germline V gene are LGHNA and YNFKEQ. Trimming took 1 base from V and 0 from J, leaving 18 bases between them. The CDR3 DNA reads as TGTGCCAGCAGCCAAGTTGGTTTGCCAGGTACCCTGAACACTGAAGCTTTCTTT. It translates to CASSQVGLPGTLNTEAFF.

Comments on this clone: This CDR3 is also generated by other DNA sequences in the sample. The CDR3: CASSLLGTSGSYEQYF. CDR3 nucleotides: TGTGCCAGCAGTTTACTTGGGACTAGCGGTTCCTACGAGCAGTACTTC. This chain joins TRBV28 and TRBJ2-7; 11 nucleotides align to TRBD2. This CDR3 has 16 residues. From germline, CDR1 is MDHEN and CDR2 SYDVKM. With V trimmed by 2 bases and J by 1 base, 4 bases remained unmatched.

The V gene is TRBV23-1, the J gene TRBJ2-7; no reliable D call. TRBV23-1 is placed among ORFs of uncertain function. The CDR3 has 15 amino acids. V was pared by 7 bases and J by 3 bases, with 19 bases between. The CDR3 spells CASTTPIPHSYEQYF. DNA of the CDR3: TGCGCCAGCACTACCCCGATACCCCACAGCTACGAGCAGTACTTC.

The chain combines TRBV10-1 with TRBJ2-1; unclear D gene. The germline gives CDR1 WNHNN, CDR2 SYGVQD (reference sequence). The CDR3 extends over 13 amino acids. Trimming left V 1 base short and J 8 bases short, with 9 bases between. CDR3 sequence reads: CASSEFRYDEQFF. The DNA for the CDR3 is TGCGCCAGCAGTGAGTTTAGGTACGATGAGCAGTTCTTC.

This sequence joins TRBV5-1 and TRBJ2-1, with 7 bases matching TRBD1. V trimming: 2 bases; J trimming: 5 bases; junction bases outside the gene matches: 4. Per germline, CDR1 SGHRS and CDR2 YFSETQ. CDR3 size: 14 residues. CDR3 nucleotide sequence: TGCGCCAGCAGCTTTGACAGGGCGGACAATGAGCAGTTCTTC. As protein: CASSFDRADNEQFF.

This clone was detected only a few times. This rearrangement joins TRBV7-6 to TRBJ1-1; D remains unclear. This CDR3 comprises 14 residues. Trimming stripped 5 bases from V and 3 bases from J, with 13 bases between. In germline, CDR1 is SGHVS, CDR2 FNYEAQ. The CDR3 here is CASSPAPRDTEAFF. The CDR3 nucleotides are TGTGCCAGCAGCCCGGCCCCTCGGGACACTGAAGCTTTCTTT.

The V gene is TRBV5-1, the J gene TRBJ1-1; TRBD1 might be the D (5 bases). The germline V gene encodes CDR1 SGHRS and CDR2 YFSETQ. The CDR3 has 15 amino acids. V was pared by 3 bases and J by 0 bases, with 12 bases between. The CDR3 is CASSYLRGVNTEAFF. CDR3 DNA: TGCGCCAGCAGCTACTTACGAGGGGTGAACACTGAAGCTTTCTTT.

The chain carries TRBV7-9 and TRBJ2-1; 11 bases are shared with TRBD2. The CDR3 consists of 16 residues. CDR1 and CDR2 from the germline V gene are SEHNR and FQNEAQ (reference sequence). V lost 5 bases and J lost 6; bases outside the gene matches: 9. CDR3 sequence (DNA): TGTGCCAGCAGCGTTTTTAGCGGGAGGGCTCCCAATGAGCAGTTCTTC. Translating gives CASSVFSGRAPNEQFF.

CDR3 amino acids: CAISGPDRANYGYTF. CDR3 nucleotide sequence: TGTGCCATCAGTGGTCCTGACAGGGCCAACTATGGCTACACCTTC. The V gene is TRBV10-3, the J gene TRBJ1-2; 7 nucleotides match TRBD1. CDR1 and CDR2 from the germline V gene are ENHRY and SYGVKD. V dropped 4 bases and J dropped 2; count of bases not matched to a gene: 7. The CDR3 spans 15 residues.

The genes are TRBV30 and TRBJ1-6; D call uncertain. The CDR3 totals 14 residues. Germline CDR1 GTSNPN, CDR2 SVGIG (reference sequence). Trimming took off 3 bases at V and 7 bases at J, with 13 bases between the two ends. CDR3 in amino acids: CAWSGLISNSPLHF. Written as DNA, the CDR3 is TGTGCCTGGAGCGGACTTATCTCCAATTCACCCCTCCACTTT.

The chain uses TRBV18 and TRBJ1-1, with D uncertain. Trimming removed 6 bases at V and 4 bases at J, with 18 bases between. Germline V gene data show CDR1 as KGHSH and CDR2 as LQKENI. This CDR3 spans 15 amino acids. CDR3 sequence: CASSPSGRGGTEAFF. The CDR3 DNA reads TGTGCCAGCTCGCCCTCAGGCAGAGGAGGCACTGAAGCTTTCTTT. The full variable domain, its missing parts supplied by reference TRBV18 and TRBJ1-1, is NAGVMQNPRHLVRRRGQEARLRCSPMKGHSHVYWYRQLPEEGLKFMVYLQKENIIDESGMPKERFSAEFPKEGPSILRIQQVVRGDSAAYFCASSPSGRGGTEAFFGQGTRLTVV.

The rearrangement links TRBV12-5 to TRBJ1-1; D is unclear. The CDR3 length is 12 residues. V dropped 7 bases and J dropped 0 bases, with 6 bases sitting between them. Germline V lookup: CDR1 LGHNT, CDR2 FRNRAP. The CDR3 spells CASALMNTEAFF. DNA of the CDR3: TGTGCTAGTGCCCTAATGAACACTGAAGCTTTCTTT.

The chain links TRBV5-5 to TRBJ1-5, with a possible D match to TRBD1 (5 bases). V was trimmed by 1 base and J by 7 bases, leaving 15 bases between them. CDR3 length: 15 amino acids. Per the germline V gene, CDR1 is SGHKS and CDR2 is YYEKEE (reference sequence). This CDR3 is CASSLSFGGRQPQHF. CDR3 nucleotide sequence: TGTGCCAGCAGCTTGTCTTTCGGGGGACGGCAGCCCCAGCATTTT.